This T cell receptor (beta chain) was captured in a study of CD8 T cells in Susac syndrome. High-throughput TCR beta sequencing covered peripheral CD8+ and CD4+ T cells. The healthy controls were matched to patients by age and sex. The CD8+ and CD4+ T cells were negatively isolated, with the TEMRA cells enriched by FACS. RNA totalling roughly 0.5 to 1 ug underwent reverse transcription with random hexamers. TCRdb processed the immunoSEQ multiplex PCR reads anew with MiXCR; each CDR3 protein has one entry. The sample holds around 190,000 distinct CDR3 sequences; roughly 94% are singletons and the top ten take approximately 0.098%. This clonotype was sampled from a human donor in good health. The specimen sequenced was CD4+ T cells from PBMCs.

Here the CDR3 reads CATSRVAGGLDEQFF. The CDR3 DNA reads TGTGCCACCAGCAGAGTTGCGGGAGGGCTCGATGAGCAGTTCTTC. The chain is built from TRBV15 and TRBJ2-1; the match to TRBD2 covers 9 bases. V gave up 1 base and J gave up 8 bases; unmatched junction bases: 6. CDR3 length equals 15 residues. CDR1 LNHNV and CDR2 YYDKDF come from the germline V gene (reference sequence).